A single sample gave rise to the 10 T cell receptor beta chains below, sequenced in a study of T-cell memory formation after mild COVID-19. TCRdb processed the 5' RACE reads anew with MiXCR; each CDR3 protein has one entry. The sample shows 55,000 to 80,000 distinct CDR3 sequences, around 10% of them seen only once. The sequenced material came from PBMCs or a T cell subset sorted from them (not recorded which). All receptors derive from a man between 18 and 29 years old who had mild COVID-19 (a few samples of this study predate the infection). Cell type and time point are not known.

This clonotype showed up many times. The chain has TRBV7-9 and TRBJ2-5, with D possibly matching TRBD1 (6 bases). Germline V gene lookup returns CDR1 SEHNR and CDR2 FQNEAQ (reference sequence). Trimming left V 4 bases short and J 5 bases short, with 14 bases between. The CDR3 extends over 14 amino acids. CDR3 in amino acids: CASSSMTGSETQYF. The CDR3 DNA sequence: TGTGCCAGCAGCTCAATGACAGGCTCGGAGACCCAGTACTTC.

The table lists this clonotype with many counts. This rearrangement joins TRBV12-3 or TRBV12-4 to TRBJ2-7, with a tentative D call TRBD2 (7 bases). The CDR3 spans 13 residues. Trimming pared 10 bases from V and 4 bases from J, leaving 17 bases between. The CDR3 coding sequence is TGTGCCACCGGCCGGGGGGCAATGTACGAGCAGTACTTC. This translates into CATGRGAMYEQYF.

This clonotype appeared a few times. The gene calls are TRBV11-1 and TRBJ2-3; D unresolved. The V end lost 0 bases, the J end lost 2 bases, and 3 bases lay between the germline ends. CDR1 is SGHAT, CDR2 FQDESV, per germline (reference sequence). There are 13 residues in the CDR3. The CDR3 nucleotides read TGTGCCAGCAGCTTAGCGACCACAGATACGCAGTATTTT. As protein: CASSLATTDTQYF.

This clonotype was counted between two and nine times. The chain employs TRBV20-1 and TRBJ2-5, with D possibly being TRBD2 (6 bases). This CDR3 contains 12 residues. Germline CDR1 DFQATT, CDR2 SNEGSKA (reference sequence). V dropped 2 bases and J dropped 5 bases, with 9 bases sitting between them. The CDR3 loop is CSARWDSETQYF. In nucleotides, the CDR3 is TGCAGTGCTAGATGGGACTCCGAGACCCAGTACTTC.

This clonotype was seen only a few times. The rearrangement uses TRBV5-1 and TRBJ2-2; D unresolved. Between the trimmed V and J ends, which lost 2 bases and 7 bases, there was a span of 9 bases. The CDR3 sequence is 13 residues long. CDR1 and CDR2 from the germline V gene are SGHRS and YFSETQ. Here the CDR3 reads CASSLPDGGELFF. The DNA of the CDR3 is TGCGCCAGCAGCTTACCGGATGGCGGGGAGCTGTTTTTT.

This clonotype was seen repeatedly, ten times or more. The V gene is TRBV7-8, the J gene TRBJ2-1; 7 nucleotides line up with TRBD2. V was pared by 2 bases and J by 3 bases, with 7 bases of the junction left unmatched. Germline V gives CDR1 SGHVS, CDR2 FQNEAQ. The CDR3 length is 16 residues. The CDR3 DNA reads as TGTGCCAGCAGCTTATTGCGGCGGGGGTTCTACAATGAGCAGTTCTTC. It is translated as CASSLLRRGFYNEQFF.

This clonotype showed up just a few times. This chain uses TRBV12-3 or TRBV12-4 with TRBJ1-5; TRBD1 matches 7 bases. The CDR3 is 14 residues long. After removal of 0 bases from V and 7 bases from J, the junction contained 3 bases not matched to a gene. DNA for the CDR3: TGTGCCAGCAGTTTAGCCCCGACAGGGCAGCCCCAGCATTTT. Protein: CASSLAPTGQPQHF.

This clonotype was observed a few times. V usage is TRBV3-1 and J usage is TRBJ2-6; D uncertain. CDR3 length: 15 residues. Germline lookup yields CDR1 LGHDT and CDR2 YNNKEL (reference sequence). V was shortened by 0 bases and J by 1 base, with 4 bases between the two germline ends. The DNA for the CDR3 is TGTGCCAGCAGCCAAGATATGTCTGGGGCCAACGTCCTGACTTTC. Residues: CASSQDMSGANVLTF.

This chain joins TRBV6-2 or TRBV6-3 and TRBJ1-5, with no clear D. V was clipped by 6 bases and J by 7 bases, with 13 bases between them. The CDR3 runs to 13 residues. Germline loops: CDR1 MNHEY, CDR2 SVGEGT. The CDR3: CASSLMGEQPQHF. In DNA form, the CDR3 reads TGTGCCAGCAGCCTTATGGGAGAGCAGCCCCAGCATTTT.

The V call is TRBV24-1, the J call TRBJ1-5; D ambiguous. Germline CDR1 and CDR2: KGHDR and SFDVKD. Trimming left V 4 bases short and J 0 bases short, with 6 bases between. This CDR3 is 14 amino acids long. CDR3 in DNA: TGTGCCACCAGTGACGGGGTTAGCAATCAGCCCCAGCATTTT. Translated, it gives CATSDGVSNQPQHF.